A selection of T cell receptor beta chains follows, all from one sample in a study of T cells in Graves' hyperthyroidism and ophthalmopathy. MiXCR, run by TCRdb on the multiplex PCR reads, gives a single entry per CDR3 protein. The data contain some 490,000 distinct CDR3 sequences, 22% of them seen just once; the ten biggest clones take up 45% to 55%. The sequenced material came from blood. All receptors derive from a woman between 65 and 79 years old with Graves' ophthalmopathy. Both conserved end residues are part of each CDR3. Fields, in order: V gene, D gene, clone size, J gene, CDR3 DNA, CDR3 protein. The D gene is left open where the match is weak. Size is stated for part of the rows, as once, few or many counts, or as a class when the clone is expanded.

v_call: TRBV24-1; d_call: .; clone_size: few; j_call: TRBJ2-7; cdr3_nt: TGTGCCACCAGTGAGGGCTCGAATTCCTACGAGCAGTACTTC; cdr3_aa: CATSEGSNSYEQYF
v_call: TRBV19; d_call: .; clone_size: .; j_call: TRBJ2-7; cdr3_nt: TGTGCCAGGGGGGGCTCTTCATCTCCCTACGAGCAGTACTTC; cdr3_aa: CARGGSSSPYEQYF
v_call: TRBV28; d_call: .; clone_size: .; j_call: TRBJ2-1; cdr3_nt: TGTGCCAGCGGCGGGGGCCACATTAGTGAGCAGTTCTTC; cdr3_aa: CASGGGHISEQFF
v_call: TRBV30; d_call: .; clone_size: few; j_call: TRBJ2-2; cdr3_nt: TGTGCCTGGAGTGTACTCGGGGGGGAGCTGTTTTTT; cdr3_aa: CAWSVLGGELFF
v_call: TRBV27; d_call: .; clone_size: few; j_call: TRBJ2-1; cdr3_nt: TGTGCCAGCAGTTTATTCCCTGGGGCAGGGTCGGGGCGCACCCGTCGTGAGCAGTTCTTC; cdr3_aa: CASSLFPGAGSGRTRREQFF
v_call: TRBV6-2/TRBV6-3; d_call: TRBD1; clone_size: .; j_call: TRBJ1-2; cdr3_nt: TGTGCCAGCAGTTACCTGACAGGGGCGCAGACGCGGGTCGGCTACACCTTC; cdr3_aa: CASSYLTGAQTRVGYTF
v_call: TRBV5-6; d_call: TRBD2; clone_size: many; j_call: TRBJ2-5; cdr3_nt: TGTGCCAGCAGCTCCCTGACTAGCAAGACCCAGTACTTC; cdr3_aa: CASSSLTSKTQYF
v_call: TRBV7-4; d_call: .; clone_size: .; j_call: TRBJ2-7; cdr3_nt: TGTGCCAGCAGCACCGCCTTACTACAGGTCTGCGAGCAGTACTTC; cdr3_aa: CASSTALLQVCEQYF
v_call: TRBV29-1; d_call: .; clone_size: few; j_call: TRBJ1-2; cdr3_nt: TGCAGCGTTGACACATTGGACTATGGCTACACCTTC; cdr3_aa: CSVDTLDYGYTF
v_call: TRBV19; d_call: .; clone_size: few; j_call: TRBJ2-1; cdr3_nt: TGTGCCAGTAGTATAGTTGGGGGGCACAATGAGCAGTTCTTC; cdr3_aa: CASSIVGGHNEQFF
v_call: TRBV20-1; d_call: TRBD2; clone_size: .; j_call: TRBJ2-7; cdr3_nt: TGCAGTGCTAACGGCGACGGGGGACTAGCGGCCATCTCCTACGAGCAGTACTTC; cdr3_aa: CSANGDGGLAAISYEQYF
v_call: TRBV6-1; d_call: TRBD1; clone_size: few; j_call: TRBJ2-4; cdr3_nt: TGTGCCAGCTCTGGGACAGTTTTGACCAAAAACATTCAGTACTTC; cdr3_aa: CASSGTVLTKNIQYF
v_call: TRBV7-2; d_call: TRBD2; clone_size: many; j_call: TRBJ2-7; cdr3_nt: TGTGCCAGCAGCTTAGTTCCTAGCGGGAGGTCGGCGCCCTACGAGCAGTACTTC; cdr3_aa: CASSLVPSGRSAPYEQYF
v_call: TRBV5-5; d_call: .; clone_size: .; j_call: TRBJ2-5; cdr3_nt: TGTGCCAGCAGCTTGGAGGTCTTTCCTCGGGAGACCCAGTACTTC; cdr3_aa: CASSLEVFPRETQYF
v_call: TRBV30; d_call: .; clone_size: many; j_call: TRBJ1-1; cdr3_nt: TGTGCCTGGAGTACGGCGCGAGCGGCTTTCTTT; cdr3_aa: CAWSTARAAFF
v_call: TRBV2; d_call: .; clone_size: many; j_call: TRBJ2-1; cdr3_nt: TGTGCCAGCAGTGGGGAGTATGAGCAGTTCTTC; cdr3_aa: CASSGEYEQFF
v_call: TRBV9; d_call: TRBD1; clone_size: .; j_call: TRBJ1-5; cdr3_nt: TGTGCCAGCAGCGTAGCCCCCTACAGGGGGCGAGGCAATCAGCCCCAGCATTTT; cdr3_aa: CASSVAPYRGRGNQPQHF
v_call: TRBV11-2; d_call: TRBD1; clone_size: .; j_call: TRBJ2-7; cdr3_nt: TGTGCCAGCAGCTGGACAGGTCCCTACGAGCAGTACTTC; cdr3_aa: CASSWTGPYEQYF
v_call: TRBV24-1; d_call: .; clone_size: few; j_call: TRBJ1-6; cdr3_nt: TGTGCCACCAGTGATTCCGGACAGTTTGGCTCACCCCTCCACTTT; cdr3_aa: CATSDSGQFGSPLHF
v_call: TRBV7-9; d_call: .; clone_size: many; j_call: TRBJ2-1; cdr3_nt: TGTGCCACCTTGGGCAATGAGCAGTTCTTC; cdr3_aa: CATLGNEQFF
v_call: TRBV5-1; d_call: .; clone_size: .; j_call: TRBJ2-2; cdr3_nt: TGCGCCAGCAAGCGGACGGCTAACACCGGGGAGCTGTTTTTT; cdr3_aa: CASKRTANTGELFF
v_call: TRBV28; d_call: .; clone_size: few; j_call: TRBJ2-5; cdr3_nt: TGTGCCAGCAGCTACGGGACACGACAAGAGACCCAGTACTTC; cdr3_aa: CASSYGTRQETQYF
v_call: TRBV11-2; d_call: TRBD2; clone_size: many; j_call: TRBJ2-5; cdr3_nt: TGTGCCAGCAGCCCAGGCGGGGGGGGAGAGACCCAGTACTTC; cdr3_aa: CASSPGGGGETQYF
v_call: TRBV28; d_call: .; clone_size: many; j_call: TRBJ1-2; cdr3_nt: TGTGCCAGCAGTTTATACGGGGGGGACTATGGCTACACCTTC; cdr3_aa: CASSLYGGDYGYTF
v_call: TRBV20-1; d_call: .; clone_size: .; j_call: TRBJ2-5; cdr3_nt: TGCAGTGCTAGCGGGTCCAAAATCCCCCAGTACTTC; cdr3_aa: CSASGSKIPQYF
v_call: TRBV20-1; d_call: TRBD2; clone_size: .; j_call: TRBJ2-3; cdr3_nt: TGCAGTGCTATGGCGGGAGGGCCTGGGGTTGCAGATACGCAGTATTTT; cdr3_aa: CSAMAGGPGVADTQYF
v_call: TRBV20-1; d_call: .; clone_size: .; j_call: TRBJ2-5; cdr3_nt: TGCAGTGCTGACGGGCTTGGAAGAGGAGAGACCCAGTACTTC; cdr3_aa: CSADGLGRGETQYF
v_call: TRBV4-3; d_call: .; clone_size: .; j_call: TRBJ1-5; cdr3_nt: TGCGCCAGCAGCCGGATCAGGAATCAGCCCCAGCATTTT; cdr3_aa: CASSRIRNQPQHF
v_call: TRBV20-1; d_call: TRBD2; clone_size: few; j_call: TRBJ2-1; cdr3_nt: TGCAGTGCCTTTACCGGGACTAGCGGGCCCAATGAGCAGTTCTTC; cdr3_aa: CSAFTGTSGPNEQFF
v_call: TRBV4-3; d_call: .; clone_size: once; j_call: TRBJ1-2; cdr3_nt: TGCGCCAGCAGCCACCCAGGGGTGGGTTATGGCTACACCTTC; cdr3_aa: CASSHPGVGYGYTF
v_call: TRBV20-1; d_call: .; clone_size: few; j_call: TRBJ2-5; cdr3_nt: TGCAGTGCTATGACTTTCCAAGAGACCCAGTACTTC; cdr3_aa: CSAMTFQETQYF
v_call: TRBV6-2/TRBV6-3; d_call: .; clone_size: .; j_call: TRBJ2-1; cdr3_nt: TGTGCCAGCAGTCTAGCGTCTGTGGGGGATGAGCAGTTCTTC; cdr3_aa: CASSLASVGDEQFF
v_call: TRBV30; d_call: .; clone_size: few; j_call: TRBJ2-2; cdr3_nt: TGTGCCTGGACACTGAGGCGAGTGGCCCTAAACCCCGGGGAGCTGTTTTTT; cdr3_aa: CAWTLRRVALNPGELFF
v_call: TRBV28; d_call: TRBD1; clone_size: many; j_call: TRBJ2-7; cdr3_nt: TGTGCCAGCAGTTTATCAGGGACAGGGCGCCCCGGGGAGCAGTACTTC; cdr3_aa: CASSLSGTGRPGEQYF
v_call: TRBV12-3/TRBV12-4; d_call: TRBD1; clone_size: many; j_call: TRBJ1-1; cdr3_nt: TGTGCCAGCAGATACCACGGACAGGGTTGGACTGAAGCTTTCTTT; cdr3_aa: CASRYHGQGWTEAFF
v_call: TRBV2; d_call: .; clone_size: many; j_call: TRBJ2-1; cdr3_nt: TGTGCCAGCAGTGAGGCTAGCGATACCTACAATGAGCAGTTCTTC; cdr3_aa: CASSEASDTYNEQFF
v_call: TRBV6-1; d_call: .; clone_size: few; j_call: TRBJ2-7; cdr3_nt: TGTGCCAGCAGCTACAGACAGGTACCCGTTCGCGAGCAGTACTTC; cdr3_aa: CASSYRQVPVREQYF
v_call: TRBV6-1; d_call: .; clone_size: .; j_call: TRBJ1-2; cdr3_nt: TGTGCCAGCAGTTATACCCCTAGGACAGTATATGGCTACACCTTC; cdr3_aa: CASSYTPRTVYGYTF